The source of this T cell receptor (beta chain) is a study of blood T cell repertoires in COVID-19. Study-level background: The samples span acute and convalescent COVID-19 from the United States, Italy and Spain. PBMCs, B-cell-depleted T cells, or T cells provided the cDNA or gDNA that made up the material.

Deletions cut 4 bases from V and 8 bases from J, with 14 bases between. This CDR3 has 13 amino acids. Germline V gives CDR1 SGHDN, CDR2 FVKESK. Under the authors' procedure: For nucleated cells, counts were estimated from reference gene primer amplification. Clones were sequenced by immunoSEQ multiplex PCR, and TCRdb holds only the in-frame ones, with some missing. For V, J and clone size, that table is used; D and trimming come from the DNA. The data show about 210,000 clones, roughly 79% seen once. Membership in each cohort depended on participant-reported clinical history. The material sequenced was PBMCs or T cells enriched from blood (not recorded which). This receptor was obtained from a woman between 50 and 59 years old with acute COVID-19. V usage is TRBV14 and J usage is TRBJ1-2; maybe TRBD1 (5 bases). The CDR3 spells CASSLQGKLGYTF. CDR3 sequence (DNA): TGTGCCAGCAGCCTCCAGGGTAAATTGGGCTACACCTTC.